These 4 T cell receptor beta chains were sequenced from one sample in a study of blood T cell repertoires in COVID-19. Only in-frame clones appear in the TCRdb table, and some are missing; sequencing was by immunoSEQ multiplex PCR. The table has tens of thousands of clones, around 88% seen once; the top ten hold around 14%. Sequencing was performed on peripheral blood. The receptors stem from a man aged 65 to 79 with active or convalescent COVID-19.

The gene calls are TRBV29-1 and TRBJ2-7; D not resolved. With 5 bases removed from V and 2 bases from J, the gap between germline ends came to 7 bases. The CDR3 is 11 amino acids. Per germline, CDR1 SQVTM and CDR2 ANQGSEA. The CDR3: CSVSQTYEQYF. The CDR3 DNA is TGCAGCGTTTCCCAAACCTACGAGCAGTACTTC.

This clone has only a few counts. This chain connects TRBV5-6 to TRBJ2-3; TRBD2 might be the D (6 bases). The CDR3 is 12 amino acids. Trimming took off 5 bases at V and 6 bases at J, with 10 bases between the two ends. Germline assignment: CDR1 SGHDT and CDR2 YYEEEE. In DNA, the CDR3 is TGTGCCAGCAGGGGGGGACCCGATACGCAGTATTTT. Its protein is CASRGGPDTQYF.

The chain uses TRBV5-4 and TRBJ2-2, with TRBD2 matching 9 bases. Per germline, CDR1 SGHNT and CDR2 YYREEE (reference sequence). The ends lost 6 bases at V and 5 bases at J; junction bases unmatched: 14. CDR3 size: 17 residues. The CDR3 DNA sequence: TGTGCCAGCACCCCTTGGGCTAGCGGGGTTGTGACCGGGGAGCTGTTTTTT. Translation gives CASTPWASGVVTGELFF.

The chain carries TRBV4-1 and TRBJ1-5; TRBD1 might be the D (6 bases). CDR1 and CDR2 from the germline V gene are MGHRA and YSYEKL. V was trimmed by 0 bases and J by 5 bases, leaving 14 bases between them. There are 16 residues in the CDR3. The chain's CDR3 is CASSQDFGQPHQPQHF. CDR3 coding DNA: TGCGCCAGCAGCCAAGATTTTGGACAGCCACATCAGCCCCAGCATTTT.